The next 25 T cell receptor beta chains were all read from a single sample in a study of blood T cell repertoires in COVID-19. TCRdb keeps only in-frame clones here, not all; method: immunoSEQ multiplex PCR. Altogether some 190,000 clones are present, 76% being singletons, with the ten largest covering around 7.9%. Sequencing was performed on peripheral blood. The receptor source for this set is a woman in her forties or fifties with active or convalescent COVID-19.

This clone was counted only a few times. This chain uses TRBV5-1 with TRBJ2-2, with 8 nucleotides matching TRBD2. CDR3 size: 18 residues. Trimming at V came to 0 bases and at J to 0 bases, leaving 7 bases not matched to a gene. The germline CDR1 and CDR2 sequences are SGHRS and YFSETQ. The CDR3: CASSLGGRLTSNTGELFF. CDR3 in DNA: TGCGCCAGCAGCTTGGGCGGGAGGCTTACATCGAACACCGGGGAGCTGTTTTTT. Variable domain in full (rest from reference TRBV5-1 and TRBJ2-2): KAGVTQTPRYLIKTRGQQVTLSCSPISGHRSVSWYQQTPGQGLQFLFEYFSETQRNKGNFPGRFSGRQFSNSRSEMNVSTLELGDSALYLCASSLGGRLTSNTGELFFGEGSRLTVL.

The rearrangement links TRBV10-1 to TRBJ2-7; TRBD1 agrees at 7 bases. Trimming took 7 bases from V and 5 from J; bases not matched to a gene: 5. CDR1 is WNHNN and CDR2 is SYGVQD in the germline V gene (reference sequence). The CDR3 consists of 12 residues. CDR3 loop: CASIQQGNEQYF. CDR3 sequence (DNA): TGCGCCAGCATCCAACAGGGGAACGAGCAGTACTTC.

The V call is TRBV5-6, the J call TRBJ1-1, with D possibly TRBD1 on 6 matching bases. The CDR3 is 15 amino acids. Germline loops: CDR1 SGHDT, CDR2 YYEEEE. The V end was cut by 4 bases, the J end by 1 base, with 14 bases between. The CDR3 region is CASSLYGTPNTEAFF. CDR3 coding DNA: TGTGCCAGCAGCCTATACGGGACACCGAACACTGAAGCTTTCTTT.

This clone has a handful of counts. This chain connects TRBV28 to TRBJ2-5, with 7 bases that match TRBD2. The ends lost 3 bases at V and 1 base at J; junction bases unmatched: 2. The CDR3 extends over 14 amino acids. From germline, CDR1 is MDHEN and CDR2 SYDVKM. The CDR3 region is CASSLAGVQETQYF. In DNA, the CDR3 is TGTGCCAGCAGTTTGGCGGGGGTCCAAGAGACCCAGTACTTC. The full variable domain, with the rest looked up from reference TRBV28 and TRBJ2-5, is DVKVTQSSRYLVKRTGEKVFLECVQDMDHENMFWYRQDPGLGLRLIYFSYDVKMKEKGDIPEGYSVSREKKERFSLILESASTNQTSMYLCASSLAGVQETQYFGPGTRLLVL.

This clone was detected only once. The chain is built from TRBV6-5 and TRBJ1-1; the D is unclear. The germline gives CDR1 MNHEY, CDR2 SVGAGI. This CDR3 is built from 14 residues. V was clipped by 8 bases and J by 4 bases, with 17 bases between them. Here the CDR3 DNA reads TGTGCCAGCTCCGCGGCGACGGTCGGCACTGAAGCTTTCTTT. It translates to CASSAATVGTEAFF.

The J gene is TRBJ2-5, the V gene TRBV7-2; D may be TRBD2 (5 bases). The CDR3 sequence is 14 residues long. V lost 1 base and J lost 3, with 9 bases in between. CDR1 and CDR2 from the germline V gene are SGHTA and FQGNSA. The CDR3 region is CASSLGGFKETQYF. The CDR3 region has the DNA TGTGCCAGCAGCTTAGGCGGGTTCAAAGAGACCCAGTACTTC.

This rearrangement joins TRBV6-2 or TRBV6-3 to TRBJ1-2; no clear D gene. CDR3 length: 12 amino acids. CDR1 is MNHEY, CDR2 SVGEGT, per germline. Trimming took 4 bases from V and 8 from J, leaving 11 bases between them. The CDR3 coding sequence is TGTGCCAGCAGTTCCCGAGATCGGGGCTACACCTTC. Residues: CASSSRDRGYTF.

The J gene is TRBJ2-1, the V gene TRBV12-3 or TRBV12-4; D unresolved. The CDR3 spans 13 residues. Between the trimmed V and J ends, which lost 1 base and 7 bases, there was a span of 8 bases. The DNA for the CDR3 is TGTGCCAGCAGTTTAGGGGCGTTTAATGAGCAGTTCTTC. It encodes CASSLGAFNEQFF.

This rearrangement joins TRBV2 to TRBJ1-4; D not certain. V lost 10 bases and J 4 bases, leaving 13 bases between the germline ends. Germline V gene lookup returns CDR1 SNHLY and CDR2 FYNNEI. This CDR3 is 13 amino acids long. CDR3 residues: CATNDGVNEKLFF. DNA for the CDR3: TGTGCCACCAATGACGGGGTTAATGAAAAACTGTTTTTT.

V usage is TRBV9 and J usage is TRBJ1-1; the match to TRBD1 covers 10 bases. This CDR3 is 16 amino acids long. V shed 4 bases and J 7 bases; nucleotides not matched to a gene: 13. Looked up from germline, CDR1 is SGDLS and CDR2 is YYNGEE. CDR3: CASSPHLWGQGLEAFF. DNA for the CDR3: TGTGCCAGCAGCCCACACCTTTGGGGACAGGGGCTTGAAGCTTTCTTT.

This chain joins TRBV27 and TRBJ2-7; 7 bases map to TRBD1. Germline V gene data show CDR1 as MNHEY and CDR2 as SMNVEV (reference sequence). The CDR3 is made up of 13 amino acids. V was clipped by 8 bases and J by 3 bases; unmatched bases: 7. The CDR3 DNA sequence: TGTGCCAGCCGGGGACAGAAGCGCTACGAGCAGTACTTC. The encoded protein is CASRGQKRYEQYF.

The chain has TRBV27 and TRBJ2-3; 12 positions match TRBD1. CDR3 length: 16 residues. Trimming took 4 bases from V and 4 from J; bases not matched to a gene: 6. Germline V CDR1 and CDR2: MNHEY, SMNVEV (reference sequence). In nucleotides, the CDR3 is TGTGCCAGCAGTTCCAGGGGACAGGGGGCATCAGATACGCAGTATTTT. Its translation is CASSSRGQGASDTQYF.

The chain is built from TRBV18 and TRBJ1-1; TRBD1 agrees at 7 bases. The CDR3 sequence is 14 residues long. V lost 5 bases, J lost 7 bases, and 10 bases stayed unmatched. Looked up from germline, CDR1 is KGHSH and CDR2 is LQKENI. The CDR3, as DNA: TGTGCCAGCTCAACGATCGGGGACAGCTATGAAGCTTTCTTT. Residues: CASSTIGDSYEAFF.

The CDR3: CASSPAPGSPLHF. In DNA, the CDR3 is TGTGCCAGCAGCCCGGCCCCGGGGTCACCCCTCCACTTT. The chain links TRBV11-2 to TRBJ1-6, with D uncertain. Germline V gene sequence: CDR1 SGHAT, CDR2 FQNNGV. CDR3 size: 13 residues. Trimming cost V 5 bases and J 10 bases, with 12 bases left between them.

This clone came up once. The chain links TRBV5-1 to TRBJ2-7; D is possibly TRBD1 (5 bases). With 0 bases removed from V and 4 bases from J, the gap between germline ends came to 8 bases. Germline values: CDR1 SGHRS, CDR2 YFSETQ. The CDR3 runs 13 residues. The CDR3 DNA reads as TGCGCCAGCAGCTTGGGACAGCTGTACGAGCAGTACTTC. This sequence encodes CASSLGQLYEQYF.

The V call is TRBV19, the J call TRBJ1-2; D is ambiguous. Trimming removed 5 bases at V and 0 bases at J, with 13 bases between. Germline CDR1 LNHDA, CDR2 SQIVND (reference sequence). The length of the CDR3 is 15 residues. The CDR3 is CASSFLGRSNYGYTF. The CDR3 region has the DNA TGTGCCAGTAGTTTCCTTGGCCGTTCTAACTATGGCTACACCTTC.

Only a few counts were recorded for this clone. This chain links TRBV28 with TRBJ2-7; 10 nucleotides match TRBD1. Germline V gene sequence: CDR1 MDHEN, CDR2 SYDVKM. Unmatched junction bases numbered 7, after V lost 4 bases and J lost 7 bases. This CDR3 region has 14 residues. CDR3 sequence: CASSSTGGAGEQYF. The CDR3 bases are TGTGCCAGCAGTTCGACAGGGGGCGCGGGAGAGCAGTACTTC.

This chain uses TRBV19 with TRBJ1-1; 7 nucleotides agree with TRBD1. The CDR3 has 14 amino acids. CDR1 is LNHDA and CDR2 is SQIVND in the germline V gene (reference sequence). The trim removed 5 bases at V and 4 bases at J, leaving 7 bases unmatched. The CDR3 DNA reads TGTGCCAGTAGTCTGTTCAGGGACAGCACTGAAGCTTTCTTT. It encodes CASSLFRDSTEAFF.

V and J are TRBV9 and TRBJ1-2, with D maybe TRBD1 (6 bases). V lost 3 bases to trimming and J lost 4 bases, with 13 bases between them. This CDR3 spans 14 amino acids. The germline V gene has CDR1 SGDLS and CDR2 YYNGEE. The CDR3 spells CASSGTGMGYGYTF. The CDR3, as DNA: TGTGCCAGCAGCGGAACAGGGATGGGCTATGGCTACACCTTC.

The rearrangement uses TRBV6-5 and TRBJ1-5; 7 bases line up with TRBD1. The ends lost 4 bases at V and 4 bases at J; junction bases unmatched: 4. The CDR3 loop spans 14 amino acids. The germline gives CDR1 MNHEY, CDR2 SVGAGI. The CDR3 DNA follows: TGTGCCAGCAGTTTCAGGGGGATGAATCAGCCCCAGCATTTT. Protein sequence: CASSFRGMNQPQHF.

The chain joins TRBV6-5 to TRBJ2-7; the D gene is possibly TRBD1 (6 bases). The germline V gene encodes CDR1 MNHEY and CDR2 SVGAGI. V lost 4 bases and J lost 6, with 19 bases in between. The CDR3 contains 15 residues. In nucleotides, the CDR3 is TGTGCCAGCAGTTTGAACTCCGGGACACCTTCCGAGCAGTACTTC. It codes for CASSLNSGTPSEQYF.

V and J are TRBV30 and TRBJ1-1; the D gene is possibly TRBD1 (6 bases). This CDR3 region has 14 residues. V dropped 0 bases and J dropped 3 bases, with 11 bases sitting between them. Germline assignment: CDR1 GTSNPN and CDR2 SVGIG (reference sequence). CDR3 in DNA: TGTGCCTGGAGTGTACAAACAGGGTACACTGAAGCTTTCTTT. Protein: CAWSVQTGYTEAFF.

V and J are TRBV5-4 and TRBJ2-1; D gene ambiguous. The V end was cut by 1 base, the J end by 3 bases, with 11 bases between. The CDR3 contains 15 residues. Germline CDR1 SGHNT, CDR2 YYREEE (reference sequence). CDR3 DNA sequence: TGTGCCAGCAGCTTGAACACTATAAGCTACAATGAGCAGTTCTTC. This translates into CASSLNTISYNEQFF.

This chain joins TRBV5-1 and TRBJ1-2; TRBD1 matches at 10 bases. This CDR3 is built from 14 residues. V shed 5 bases, J shed 4 bases, and the junction held 5 bases outside the gene matches. From germline, CDR1 is SGHRS and CDR2 YFSETQ. CDR3 bases: TGCGCCAGCAGATCCGGGACAGGGGCCTATGGCTACACCTTC. It codes for CASRSGTGAYGYTF.

The chain links TRBV28 to TRBJ1-1; D is undetermined. V was pared by 2 bases and J by 3 bases, with 7 bases between. Germline V gives CDR1 MDHEN, CDR2 SYDVKM. The CDR3 covers 13 residues. The CDR3 loop reads CASSLEADTEAFF. CDR3 sequence (DNA): TGTGCCAGCAGTTTAGAGGCAGACACTGAAGCTTTCTTT.